The 8 T cell receptor beta chains given below trace back to one sample, sequenced in a study of shared clonotypes between healthy human individuals. Profiled with immunoSEQ multiplex PCR; TCRdb holds only in-frame clones, not every one. This sample has approximately 470,000 clones, with 70% to 85% found just once. Sequenced: PBMCs. The receptors stem from a woman aged 40 to 55 in good health. Some clones in this sample may be carry-over from other donors' samples.

The CDR3 DNA follows: TGTGCCAGCAGACGCGGGAGCGATCCCGGGGAGCTGTTTTTT. Translation: CASRRGSDPGELFF. The chain combines TRBV27 with TRBJ2-2; 7 bases agree with TRBD2. The V gene's germline CDR1 is MNHEY and CDR2 SMNVEV (reference sequence). The CDR3 covers 14 residues. Losses at the gene ends were 6 bases for V and 6 bases for J; bases not matched to a gene: 7.

This sequence joins TRBV5-5 and TRBJ1-2; tentatively, D is TRBD1 (5 bases). Germline values: CDR1 SGHKS, CDR2 YYEKEE (reference sequence). V lost 0 bases to trimming and J lost 0 bases, with 9 bases between them. The CDR3 is 15 amino acids. The CDR3 DNA reads TGTGCCAGCAGCTTGGGGGACCTTACTAACTATGGCTACACCTTC. Amino acid sequence: CASSLGDLTNYGYTF.

V and J are TRBV9 and TRBJ2-3; maybe TRBD1 (6 bases). Germline assignment: CDR1 SGDLS and CDR2 YYNGEE. V gave up 4 bases and J gave up 6 bases, with 15 bases separating them. There are 14 residues in the CDR3. The CDR3: CASSPTDRTDTQYF. The CDR3 DNA reads TGTGCCAGCAGCCCCACCGACAGGACCGATACGCAGTATTTT.

J is TRBJ1-1 and V is TRBV2; weak D call: TRBD1 (6 bases). Trimming removed 6 bases from V and 1 base from J, with 12 bases in between. The CDR3 loop spans 14 amino acids. Per the germline V gene, CDR1 is SNHLY and CDR2 is FYNNEI. The chain's CDR3 is CASRTTGQNTEAFF. CDR3 DNA: TGTGCCAGCAGAACAACGGGACAGAACACTGAAGCTTTCTTT.

V gene TRBV4-1 combines with J gene TRBJ2-2; tentative D call: TRBD2 (5 bases). The germline gives CDR1 MGHRA, CDR2 YSYEKL. There are 13 residues in the CDR3. V lost 6 bases and J lost 7, with 12 bases in between. The CDR3: CASRRVEGGELFF. The CDR3 region has the DNA TGCGCCAGCAGACGAGTAGAGGGCGGGGAGCTGTTTTTT.

The chain links TRBV13 to TRBJ2-1, with D unresolved. V dropped 5 bases and J dropped 9 bases, with 17 bases sitting between them. Germline CDR1 reads PRHDT; CDR2 reads FYEKMQ (reference sequence). The CDR3 runs 14 residues. CDR3 nucleotides: TGTGCCAGCAGCCTGTACACGACCCTTAGTGAGCAGTTCTTC. The encoded protein is CASSLYTTLSEQFF.

The chain uses TRBV27 and TRBJ1-5; TRBD1 matches 10 bases. CDR3 length equals 15 residues. V was clipped by 5 bases and J by 5 bases; unmatched bases: 6. The germline V gene encodes CDR1 MNHEY and CDR2 SMNVEV (reference sequence). The CDR3 DNA follows: TGTGCCAGCAGTCCCCGGGACAGGGGATATCAGCCCCAGCATTTT. Its translation: CASSPRDRGYQPQHF.

The chain uses TRBV30 and TRBJ1-5; no definite D call. The CDR3 runs to 13 residues. The V end was cut by 0 bases, the J end by 1 base, with 4 bases between. Germline V gene data show CDR1 as GTSNPN and CDR2 as SVGIG (reference sequence). The CDR3 sequence: CAWSVPSNQPQHF. CDR3 sequence (DNA): TGTGCCTGGAGTGTACCCAGCAATCAGCCCCAGCATTTT.